This T cell receptor (beta chain) comes out of a study of Tregs in tolerant kidney transplant recipients. Study conclusions and caveats: Antigen-driven expansion was suggested because donor-specific Tregs expanded more than all Tregs in tolerant patients. Biological reproducibility was not directly addressed in this study.

CDR1 is SGHAT and CDR2 is FQNNGV in the germline V gene. The CDR3 length is 14 residues. Trimming took 6 bases from V and 2 from J, leaving 14 bases between them. Recipients received nonmyeloablative bone marrow transplants from related graft donors, with transient mixed chimerism. Clones were sequenced by immunoSEQ multiplex PCR, and TCRdb holds only the in-frame ones, with some missing. This table has 81,000 or so clones, 91% appearing once. Comments on this clone: Its target is unknown.

The chain links TRBV11-2 to TRBJ2-7; possibly TRBD1 for D (5 bases). This TCR derives from a human patient who received a combined kidney and bone marrow transplant. Some T cells may be provided by the graft donor. The sample consisted of CD4+ T cells from blood (PBMCs), taken 24 months after the transplant. The CDR3, as DNA: TGTGCCAGCAGTCTCGTTGGCAGGGCCTACGAGCAGTACTTC. The encoded protein is CASSLVGRAYEQYF.